A selection of T cell receptor beta chains follows, all from one sample in a study of beta chain features in type 1 diabetes. The table came from immunoSEQ multiplex PCR; TCRdb's copy has only in-frame clones and leaves some out. The sample lists under 500,000 clones; about 30% were seen once. Sequencing was carried out using naive CD4+ T cells from blood. These receptor sequences come from a man aged 18 to 30 in good health. Each CDR3 is given with its conserved first and last residue. The D gene is left open where the match is weak. Size is stated for part of the rows, as once, few or many counts, or as a class when the clone is expanded.

v_call: TRBV27; clone_size: NA; d_call: TRBD2; j_call: TRBJ2-1; cdr3_aa: CASSGLAGNTYNEQFF; cdr3_nt: TGTGCCAGCTCAGGACTAGCGGGAAACACCTACAATGAGCAGTTCTTC
v_call: TRBV12-5; clone_size: NA; d_call: TRBD2; j_call: TRBJ2-1; cdr3_aa: CASGWSSGRKTYNEQFF; cdr3_nt: TGTGCTAGTGGTTGGAGTAGCGGGAGAAAAACCTACAATGAGCAGTTCTTC
v_call: TRBV6-5; clone_size: NA; d_call: NA; j_call: TRBJ1-2; cdr3_aa: CASSLRGYGYTF; cdr3_nt: TGTGCCAGCAGCCTACGGGGCTATGGCTACACCTTC
v_call: TRBV15; clone_size: NA; d_call: NA; j_call: TRBJ2-1; cdr3_aa: CATTVRVNNEQFF; cdr3_nt: TGTGCCACCACTGTCCGGGTGAACAATGAGCAGTTCTTC
v_call: TRBV6-5; clone_size: NA; d_call: NA; j_call: TRBJ2-7; cdr3_aa: CASSTGPEQYF; cdr3_nt: TGTGCCAGCAGTACAGGGCCCGAGCAGTACTTC
v_call: TRBV4-2; clone_size: few; d_call: TRBD2; j_call: TRBJ2-1; cdr3_aa: CASSRLAGDYNEQFF; cdr3_nt: TGTGCCAGCAGCCGGCTAGCGGGAGACTACAATGAGCAGTTCTTC
v_call: TRBV28; clone_size: NA; d_call: NA; j_call: TRBJ2-6; cdr3_aa: CASTGSSSGANVLTF; cdr3_nt: TGTGCCAGCACCGGCAGTAGCTCTGGGGCCAACGTCCTGACTTTC
v_call: TRBV7-9; clone_size: once; d_call: TRBD1; j_call: TRBJ2-7; cdr3_aa: CASQGQYEQYF; cdr3_nt: TGTGCCAGCCAGGGACAGTACGAGCAGTACTTC
v_call: TRBV28; clone_size: NA; d_call: NA; j_call: TRBJ2-1; cdr3_aa: CASSPQSQRNEQFF; cdr3_nt: TGTGCCAGCAGCCCCCAAAGCCAGAGAAATGAGCAGTTCTTC
v_call: TRBV30; clone_size: NA; d_call: NA; j_call: TRBJ2-3; cdr3_aa: CAWSGGRYTDTQYF; cdr3_nt: TGTGCCTGGAGTGGCGGACGGTACACAGATACGCAGTATTTT
v_call: TRBV7-2; clone_size: NA; d_call: NA; j_call: TRBJ2-7; cdr3_aa: CASTTQSGGRGEQYF; cdr3_nt: TGTGCCAGCACAACACAATCGGGTGGGCGCGGCGAGCAGTACTTC
v_call: TRBV27; clone_size: NA; d_call: NA; j_call: TRBJ2-1; cdr3_aa: CASSLPGRLSYNEQFF; cdr3_nt: TGTGCCAGCAGTTTACCGGGGAGGCTCTCCTACAATGAGCAGTTCTTC
v_call: TRBV27; clone_size: NA; d_call: NA; j_call: TRBJ1-2; cdr3_aa: CASRMTGNYGYTF; cdr3_nt: TGTGCCAGCAGAATGACGGGGAACTATGGCTACACCTTC
v_call: TRBV5-4; clone_size: NA; d_call: TRBD1; j_call: TRBJ1-1; cdr3_aa: CASSHRGGTEAFF; cdr3_nt: TGTGCCAGCAGCCACAGGGGTGGGACTGAAGCTTTCTTT
v_call: TRBV21-1; clone_size: NA; d_call: NA; j_call: TRBJ2-7; cdr3_aa: CASSGGFHEQYF; cdr3_nt: TGTGCCAGCAGCGGAGGCTTCCACGAGCAGTACTTC
v_call: TRBV9; clone_size: NA; d_call: NA; j_call: TRBJ1-3; cdr3_aa: CASSAGSSGNTIYF; cdr3_nt: TGTGCCAGCAGCGCGGGAAGCTCTGGAAACACCATATATTTT
v_call: TRBV29-1; clone_size: NA; d_call: NA; j_call: TRBJ2-5; cdr3_aa: CSVVQGGETQYF; cdr3_nt: TGCAGCGTTGTGCAGGGGGGAGAGACCCAGTACTTC
v_call: TRBV18; clone_size: NA; d_call: NA; j_call: TRBJ2-7; cdr3_aa: CASSPGLVGYEQYF; cdr3_nt: TGTGCCAGCTCACCTGGACTCGTTGGCTACGAGCAGTACTTC
v_call: TRBV29-1; clone_size: few; d_call: NA; j_call: TRBJ1-1; cdr3_aa: CSAQDSNTEAFF; cdr3_nt: TGCAGCGCGCAAGATTCGAACACTGAAGCTTTCTTT
v_call: TRBV18; clone_size: NA; d_call: NA; j_call: TRBJ1-2; cdr3_aa: CASSPGPGADYGYTF; cdr3_nt: TGTGCCAGCTCCCCTGGCCCGGGAGCAGACTATGGCTACACCTTC
v_call: TRBV10-3; clone_size: few; d_call: TRBD1; j_call: TRBJ2-5; cdr3_aa: CAANPQTGPETQYF; cdr3_nt: TGTGCCGCAAATCCTCAGACAGGGCCAGAGACCCAGTACTTC
v_call: TRBV7-2; clone_size: NA; d_call: TRBD1; j_call: TRBJ2-5; cdr3_aa: CASRSGQGETQYF; cdr3_nt: TGTGCCAGCAGGTCAGGACAGGGAGAGACCCAGTACTTC
v_call: TRBV30; clone_size: once; d_call: NA; j_call: TRBJ2-5; cdr3_aa: CAWSLLAPPETQYF; cdr3_nt: TGTGCCTGGAGCCTCCTAGCGCCTCCGGAGACCCAGTACTTC
v_call: TRBV5-4; clone_size: few; d_call: TRBD2; j_call: TRBJ2-1; cdr3_aa: CASSLYLTSGDNEQFF; cdr3_nt: TGTGCCAGCAGCTTGTATTTAACTAGCGGGGACAATGAGCAGTTCTTC
v_call: TRBV6-6; clone_size: NA; d_call: NA; j_call: TRBJ2-7; cdr3_aa: CASSYRESEQYF; cdr3_nt: TGTGCCAGCAGTTACCGGGAGAGCGAGCAGTACTTC
v_call: TRBV9; clone_size: few; d_call: TRBD2; j_call: TRBJ2-1; cdr3_aa: CASSPREGLSGEQFF; cdr3_nt: TGTGCCAGCAGCCCCCGGGAGGGTTTAAGTGGTGAGCAGTTCTTC
v_call: TRBV5-1; clone_size: NA; d_call: TRBD1; j_call: TRBJ1-1; cdr3_aa: CASSPRTGVNTEAFF; cdr3_nt: TGCGCCAGCAGCCCTCGGACAGGGGTGAACACTGAAGCTTTCTTT
v_call: TRBV21-1; clone_size: few; d_call: NA; j_call: TRBJ2-7; cdr3_aa: CASSHRGGTGVYEQYF; cdr3_nt: TGTGCCAGCAGCCACCGAGGGGGGACAGGGGTATACGAGCAGTACTTC
v_call: TRBV30; clone_size: NA; d_call: NA; j_call: TRBJ2-7; cdr3_aa: CAWELRAYEQYF; cdr3_nt: TGTGCCTGGGAGTTAAGGGCCTACGAGCAGTACTTC
v_call: TRBV10-3; clone_size: NA; d_call: NA; j_call: TRBJ2-7; cdr3_aa: CAISEGGAQYF; cdr3_nt: TGTGCCATCAGTGAGGGAGGGGCGCAGTACTTC
v_call: TRBV7-8; clone_size: NA; d_call: NA; j_call: TRBJ2-3; cdr3_aa: CASSLVGRPSTDTQYF; cdr3_nt: TGTGCCAGCAGCTTAGTCGGCAGGCCGAGCACAGATACGCAGTATTTT
v_call: TRBV30; clone_size: NA; d_call: NA; j_call: TRBJ1-2; cdr3_aa: CAGRPGTVNYGYTF; cdr3_nt: TGTGCCGGAAGGCCCGGGACTGTTAACTATGGCTACACCTTC
v_call: TRBV23-1; clone_size: NA; d_call: TRBD1; j_call: TRBJ2-4; cdr3_aa: CASSRTEPGQGANIQYF; cdr3_nt: TGCGCCAGCAGTCGTACCGAACCCGGACAGGGGGCTAACATTCAGTACTTC
v_call: TRBV5-1; clone_size: NA; d_call: TRBD1; j_call: TRBJ2-3; cdr3_aa: CASRSGTGGPDTQYF; cdr3_nt: TGCGCCAGCAGATCCGGGACAGGGGGACCAGATACGCAGTATTTT
v_call: TRBV25-1; clone_size: NA; d_call: NA; j_call: TRBJ2-3; cdr3_aa: CASSEFAGPAGTQYF; cdr3_nt: TGTGCCAGCAGTGAATTCGCGGGGCCCGCGGGTACGCAGTATTTT
v_call: TRBV10-3; clone_size: few; d_call: NA; j_call: TRBJ1-1; cdr3_aa: CAISDRDTEAFF; cdr3_nt: TGTGCCATCAGTGATCGGGACACTGAAGCTTTCTTT
v_call: TRBV14; clone_size: few; d_call: NA; j_call: TRBJ2-3; cdr3_aa: CASSQDWGGLTDTQYF; cdr3_nt: TGTGCCAGCAGCCAAGATTGGGGAGGACTCACAGATACGCAGTATTTT
v_call: TRBV10-3; clone_size: NA; d_call: TRBD2; j_call: TRBJ2-7; cdr3_aa: CAIGIGLAGVREQYF; cdr3_nt: TGTGCCATCGGAATAGGACTAGCGGGAGTACGCGAGCAGTACTTC
v_call: TRBV10-3; clone_size: few; d_call: NA; j_call: TRBJ2-1; cdr3_aa: CAIREHPSSYNEQFF; cdr3_nt: TGTGCCATCAGGGAGCATCCCAGCTCCTACAATGAGCAGTTCTTC
v_call: TRBV7-2; clone_size: few; d_call: NA; j_call: TRBJ2-5; cdr3_aa: CASSPGRTQETQYF; cdr3_nt: TGTGCCAGCAGCCCAGGACGGACCCAAGAGACCCAGTACTTC
v_call: TRBV9; clone_size: NA; d_call: TRBD2; j_call: TRBJ2-4; cdr3_aa: CASSVGLAGVSSIQYF; cdr3_nt: TGTGCCAGCAGCGTAGGTCTAGCGGGAGTTTCATCCATTCAGTACTTC
v_call: TRBV7-2; clone_size: few; d_call: NA; j_call: TRBJ1-5; cdr3_aa: CASSFGASTYQPQHF; cdr3_nt: TGTGCCAGCAGCTTTGGGGCATCTACGTATCAGCCCCAGCATTTT
v_call: TRBV5-6; clone_size: NA; d_call: TRBD2; j_call: TRBJ2-5; cdr3_aa: CASSLLAGETQYF; cdr3_nt: TGTGCCAGCAGCTTGTTAGCGGGAGAGACCCAGTACTTC
v_call: TRBV9; clone_size: NA; d_call: NA; j_call: TRBJ2-6; cdr3_aa: CASSPPSGRTGANVLTF; cdr3_nt: TGTGCCAGCAGCCCCCCGTCAGGTAGGACGGGGGCCAACGTCCTGACTTTC
v_call: TRBV10-3; clone_size: few; d_call: NA; j_call: TRBJ2-3; cdr3_aa: CAISENSGANTDTQYF; cdr3_nt: TGTGCCATCAGTGAAAATAGCGGCGCCAACACAGATACGCAGTATTTT
v_call: TRBV14; clone_size: few; d_call: NA; j_call: TRBJ2-5; cdr3_aa: CASSQVRETQYF; cdr3_nt: TGTGCCAGCAGCCAAGTCCGAGAGACCCAGTACTTC
v_call: TRBV14; clone_size: NA; d_call: NA; j_call: TRBJ1-1; cdr3_aa: CASSQGVRTEAFF; cdr3_nt: TGTGCCAGCAGCCAAGGGGTGAGGACTGAAGCTTTCTTT
v_call: TRBV5-6; clone_size: few; d_call: NA; j_call: TRBJ2-6; cdr3_aa: CASSLGGSGANVLTF; cdr3_nt: TGTGCCAGCAGCTTGGGTGGCTCTGGGGCCAACGTCCTGACTTTC
v_call: TRBV4-1; clone_size: NA; d_call: NA; j_call: TRBJ2-6; cdr3_aa: CASSQYRAGANVLTF; cdr3_nt: TGCGCCAGCAGCCAATACAGGGCTGGGGCCAACGTCCTGACTTTC
v_call: TRBV14; clone_size: few; d_call: TRBD2; j_call: TRBJ2-5; cdr3_aa: CASSLGLAGETQYF; cdr3_nt: TGTGCCAGCAGCCTCGGACTAGCGGGAGAGACCCAGTACTTC
v_call: TRBV29-1; clone_size: few; d_call: NA; j_call: TRBJ2-3; cdr3_aa: CSVDRGTSTDTQYF; cdr3_nt: TGCAGCGTTGATCGGGGCACTAGCACAGATACGCAGTATTTT
v_call: TRBV9; clone_size: NA; d_call: NA; j_call: TRBJ1-1; cdr3_aa: CASSTSGSNTEAFF; cdr3_nt: TGTGCCAGCAGCACCAGCGGGAGTAACACTGAAGCTTTCTTT
v_call: TRBV14; clone_size: few; d_call: NA; j_call: TRBJ2-6; cdr3_aa: CASSQADSGANVLTF; cdr3_nt: TGTGCCAGCAGCCAAGCGGACTCTGGGGCCAACGTCCTGACTTTC
v_call: TRBV2; clone_size: NA; d_call: TRBD1; j_call: TRBJ2-4; cdr3_aa: CASSPRQGGNIQYF; cdr3_nt: TGTGCCAGCAGTCCACGACAGGGGGGGAACATTCAGTACTTC
v_call: TRBV9; clone_size: NA; d_call: TRBD1; j_call: TRBJ2-5; cdr3_aa: CASRSDRAAGAQYF; cdr3_nt: TGTGCCAGCAGGTCGGACAGGGCCGCAGGGGCCCAGTACTTC
v_call: TRBV29-1; clone_size: NA; d_call: TRBD2; j_call: TRBJ2-7; cdr3_aa: CSASSGSSYEQYF; cdr3_nt: TGCAGCGCAAGTAGCGGGAGCTCTTACGAGCAGTACTTC
v_call: TRBV30; clone_size: NA; d_call: NA; j_call: TRBJ1-2; cdr3_aa: CAWRIWGLYGYTF; cdr3_nt: TGTGCCTGGAGGATTTGGGGGCTCTATGGCTACACCTTC
v_call: TRBV29-1; clone_size: few; d_call: TRBD1; j_call: TRBJ1-4; cdr3_aa: CSAGQGSEKLFF; cdr3_nt: TGCAGCGCCGGACAGGGGAGCGAAAAACTGTTTTTT
v_call: TRBV7-2; clone_size: NA; d_call: NA; j_call: TRBJ1-4; cdr3_aa: CASSPSGRRQGRLNEKLFF; cdr3_nt: TGTGCCAGCAGCCCGTCGGGCAGGCGTCAGGGGAGACTTAATGAAAAACTGTTTTTT